The 7 T cell receptor beta chains below all came from one sample that was sequenced in a study of tumor-infiltrating lymphocytes in primary liver carcinoma (dated by TCRdb to the late 2010s). The data were produced on an Illumina HiSeq 2500. Using a constant-region primer and ProtoScript II reverse transcriptase, TCRbeta-specific cDNA was reverse-transcribed from roughly 460 ng total RNA. Construction of the TCRbeta libraries relied on three nested rounds of multiplex PCR, following a slightly modified ARM-PCR procedure. Multiplex TRBV1-TRBV30 forward primers and a Cbeta reverse primer were used in the first two PCR rounds, each of which was run for approximately 9 cycles. Using fastp at Q25 and MiXCR, TCRdb reprocessed the public reads and kept productive beta chains. CDR3 protein duplicates are merged, each entry listing the most common genes and DNA. This sample comprises 300,000 to 400,000 distinct CDR3 sequences, almost 65% of them detected only once. The ten largest account for roughly 6.5% of the sample.

Blood RNA was extracted from unsorted whole blood with TRIzol reagent; germline DNA came from the DNeasy Blood & Tissue kit. Sequenced material: peripheral blood. These receptors all stem from a middle-aged man with primary liver carcinoma and hepatitis B virus infection.

The gene calls are TRBV6-1 and TRBJ2-1; no clear D gene. Trimming removed 3 bases at V and 11 bases at J, with 11 bases between. Looked up from germline, CDR1 is MNHNS and CDR2 is SASEGT. The CDR3 is 12 residues long. CDR3 in DNA: TGTGCCAGCAGTGAGCGCGATATAAAGCAGTTCTTC. Its protein is CASSERDIKQFF.

Turning to this clonotype: Compared with germline, one end of the junction differs, possibly owing to a read error. This sequence joins TRBV4-1 and TRBJ1-4, with D unclear. The CDR3 sequence is 15 residues long. The V gene's germline CDR1 is MGHRA and CDR2 YSYEKL. The CDR3 sequence: CASSQEETTNEKLLF. For the CDR3, the DNA is TGCGCCAGCAGCCAAGAGGAGACAACTAATGAAAAACTGCTTTTT.

This clonotype was detected a few times. J is TRBJ2-2 and V is TRBV6-6; D is unresolved. The CDR3 runs 14 residues. Trimming took off 5 bases at V and 0 bases at J, with 7 bases between the two ends. Germline V lookup: CDR1 MNHNY, CDR2 SVGAGI (reference sequence). The CDR3 sequence: CASSPLTNTGELFF. The CDR3 DNA sequence: TGTGCCAGCAGTCCGTTGACGAACACCGGGGAGCTGTTTTTT.

CDR3 protein: CASNDYVIYGYTF. The CDR3, as DNA: TGTGCCAGCAACGATTACGTGATCTATGGCTACACCTTC. The rearrangement joins TRBV6-1 to TRBJ1-2, with unresolved D. CDR1 is MNHNS and CDR2 is SASEGT in the germline V gene. This CDR3 has 13 amino acids. V shed 7 bases and J shed 4 bases, with 13 bases lying between them.

This clonotype occurred a few times. The chain has TRBV28 and TRBJ2-3; 7 bases map to TRBD2. V lost 3 bases and J lost 2; bases outside the gene matches: 5. CDR3 length: 15 residues. Germline lookup yields CDR1 MDHEN and CDR2 SYDVKM. CDR3 sequence reads: CASSFHGLVTDTQYF. The CDR3 bases are TGTGCCAGCAGTTTCCATGGACTAGTCACAGATACGCAGTATTTT.

The DNA for the CDR3 is TGTGCCAGCATGGTGGGAGGGAGCTCCTACAATGAGCAGTTCTTC. Its translation is CASMVGGSSYNEQFF. The chain uses TRBV6-1 and TRBJ2-1, with 7 bases aligning to TRBD2. The CDR3 runs 15 residues. The V segment lost 7 bases and the J segment 0 bases; nucleotides outside the gene matches: 6. The germline V gene encodes CDR1 MNHNS and CDR2 SASEGT.

The V and J genes are TRBV5-4 and TRBJ2-1; maybe TRBD2 (5 bases). The CDR3 is 13 amino acids. The V gene lost 3 bases and the J gene lost 9 bases, with 13 bases spanning the gap. CDR1 and CDR2 (germline): SGHNT, YYREEE (reference sequence). The DNA of the CDR3 is TGTGCCAGCAGCTCGGACTCTTCTTGTGAGCAGTTCTTC. Its protein product is CASSSDSSCEQFF. The whole variable domain, remainder taken from reference TRBV5-4 and TRBJ2-1, is ETGVTQSPTHLIKTRGQQVTLRCSSQSGHNTVSWYQQALGQGPQFIFQYYREEENGRGNFPPRFSGLQFPNYSSELNVNALELDDSALYLCASSSDSSCEQFFGPGTRLTVL.